This T cell receptor (beta chain) is from a study of PD-1 blockade in classical Hodgkin lymphoma. Whole-study findings and limits: The repertoire differences lack a defined cause, possibly disease activity or prior therapy. After ASCT, patients who started nivolumab under 1 year later were excluded. Patients with a complete response exhibited baseline diversity comparable to newly diagnosed patients.

With respect to this clone: Antigen unknown.

Assay used: immunoSEQ multiplex PCR; TCRdb lists only in-frame clones, some missing. Among about 84,000 clones listed, roughly 90% were seen once. V lost 4 bases and J lost 4, with 11 bases in between. From germline, CDR1 is GTSNPN and CDR2 SVGIG (reference sequence). CDR3 length equals 13 residues. Following autologous stem cell transplantation, relapse occurred in every patient, and exposure to brentuximab vedotin varied. Here the sequenced sample was peripheral blood mononuclear cells (PBMCs), taken at baseline. V is TRBV30 and J is TRBJ2-1; tentatively, D is TRBD1 or TRBD2 (5 bases each). The source of this sequence is a human donor with classical Hodgkin lymphoma. CDR3 amino acids: CAWNWGPYNEQFF. CDR3 DNA: TGTGCCTGGAATTGGGGACCGTACAATGAGCAGTTCTTC.